This T cell receptor (beta chain) was profiled in a study of blood T cell repertoires in COVID-19. Study-level information: Samples representing acute and convalescent COVID-19 were sourced from the United States, Italy and Spain. Sources were T cells, B-cell-depleted T cells, or PBMCs; the material itself was cDNA or gDNA.

Authors' methods: Amplification of reference gene primers provided the estimated nucleated cell counts. Here immunoSEQ multiplex PCR was the method, and the copy in TCRdb shows in-frame clones only, minus some. The D gene and trimming were derived from the DNA, and the V and J assignments and clone size from that table. The sample lists around 130,000 clones; around 84% were seen once. The sequence was obtained from a human donor in a cohort sampled during active COVID-19. The sequencing input was peripheral blood.

The CDR3 coding sequence is TGTGCCAGCAGCTTCGGGACAGGGGACTACGAGCAGTACTTC. Translation: CASSFGTGDYEQYF. The chain links TRBV5-5 to TRBJ2-7, with TRBD1 matching 10 bases. The junction had 2 bases not matched to a gene; V was cut back by 2 bases and J by 3 bases. The germline CDR1 and CDR2 sequences are SGHKS and YYEKEE (reference sequence). The CDR3 is made up of 14 amino acids.